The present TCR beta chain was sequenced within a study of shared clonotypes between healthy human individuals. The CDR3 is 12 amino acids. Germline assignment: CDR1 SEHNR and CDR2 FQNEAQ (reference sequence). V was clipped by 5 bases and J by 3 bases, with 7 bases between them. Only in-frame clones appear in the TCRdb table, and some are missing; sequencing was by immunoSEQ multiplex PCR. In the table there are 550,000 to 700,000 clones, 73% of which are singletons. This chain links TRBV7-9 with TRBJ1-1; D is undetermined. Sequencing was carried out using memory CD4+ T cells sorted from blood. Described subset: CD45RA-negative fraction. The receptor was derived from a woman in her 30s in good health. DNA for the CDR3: TGTGCCAGCAGCCGTAGTTACACTGAAGCTTTCTTT. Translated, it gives CASSRSYTEAFF.